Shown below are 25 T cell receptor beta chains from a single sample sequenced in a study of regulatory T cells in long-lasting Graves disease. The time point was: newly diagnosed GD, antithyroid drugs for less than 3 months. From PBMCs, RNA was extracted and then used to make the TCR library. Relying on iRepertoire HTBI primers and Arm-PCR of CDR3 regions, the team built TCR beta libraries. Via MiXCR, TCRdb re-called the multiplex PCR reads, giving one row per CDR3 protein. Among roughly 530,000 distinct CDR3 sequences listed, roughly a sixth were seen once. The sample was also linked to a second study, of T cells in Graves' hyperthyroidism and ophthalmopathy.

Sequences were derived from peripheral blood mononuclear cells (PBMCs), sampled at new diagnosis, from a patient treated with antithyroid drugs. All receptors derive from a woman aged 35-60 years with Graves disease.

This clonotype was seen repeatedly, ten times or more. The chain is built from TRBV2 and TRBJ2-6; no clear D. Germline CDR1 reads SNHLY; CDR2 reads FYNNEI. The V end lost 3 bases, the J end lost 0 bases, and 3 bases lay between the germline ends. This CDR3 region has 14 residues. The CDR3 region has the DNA TGTGCCAGCAGTGATGACTCTGGGGCCAACGTCCTGACTTTC. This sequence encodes CASSDDSGANVLTF.

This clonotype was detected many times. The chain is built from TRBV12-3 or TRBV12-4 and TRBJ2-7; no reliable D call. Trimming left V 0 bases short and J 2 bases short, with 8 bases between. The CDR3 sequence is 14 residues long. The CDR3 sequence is CASSLAAGTYEQYF. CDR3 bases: TGTGCCAGCAGTTTAGCTGCTGGAACCTACGAGCAGTACTTC.

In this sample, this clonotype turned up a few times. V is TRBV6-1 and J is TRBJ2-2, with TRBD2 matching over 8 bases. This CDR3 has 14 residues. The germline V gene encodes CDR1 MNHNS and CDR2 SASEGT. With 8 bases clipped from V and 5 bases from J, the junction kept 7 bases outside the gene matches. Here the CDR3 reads CASYRGGLTGELFF. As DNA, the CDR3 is TGTGCCAGCTATCGGGGGGGCTTGACCGGGGAGCTGTTTTTT.

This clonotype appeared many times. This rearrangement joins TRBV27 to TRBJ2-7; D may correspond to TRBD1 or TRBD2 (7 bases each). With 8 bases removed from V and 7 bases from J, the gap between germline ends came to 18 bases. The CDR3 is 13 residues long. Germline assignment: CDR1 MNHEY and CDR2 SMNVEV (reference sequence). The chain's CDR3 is CASRQGGAGEQYF. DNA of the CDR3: TGTGCCAGCCGGCAGGGGGGGGCTGGTGAGCAGTACTTC.

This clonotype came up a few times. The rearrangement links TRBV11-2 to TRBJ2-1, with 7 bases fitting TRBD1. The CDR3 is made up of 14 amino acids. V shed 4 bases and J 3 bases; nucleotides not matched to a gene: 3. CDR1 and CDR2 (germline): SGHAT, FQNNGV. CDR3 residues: CASSSDRLYNEQFF. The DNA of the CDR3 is TGTGCCAGCAGCTCGGACAGGCTCTACAATGAGCAGTTCTTC.

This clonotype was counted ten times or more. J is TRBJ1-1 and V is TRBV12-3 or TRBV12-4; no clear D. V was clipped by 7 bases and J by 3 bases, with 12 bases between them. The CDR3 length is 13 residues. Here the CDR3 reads CASNPNLDTEAFF. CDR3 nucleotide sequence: TGTGCCAGCAACCCCAACTTGGACACTGAAGCTTTCTTT.

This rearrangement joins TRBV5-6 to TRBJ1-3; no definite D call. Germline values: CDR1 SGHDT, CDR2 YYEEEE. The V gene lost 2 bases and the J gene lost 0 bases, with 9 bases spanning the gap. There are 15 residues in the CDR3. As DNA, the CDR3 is TGTGCCAGCAGCTTCGGATTCATCTCTGGAAACACCATATATTTT. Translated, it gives CASSFGFISGNTIYF.

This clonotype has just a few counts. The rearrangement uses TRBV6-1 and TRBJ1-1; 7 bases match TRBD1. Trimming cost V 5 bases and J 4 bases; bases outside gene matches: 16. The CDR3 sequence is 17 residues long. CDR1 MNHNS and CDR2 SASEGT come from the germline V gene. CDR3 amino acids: CASSNLYRGPLVTEAFF. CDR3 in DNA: TGTGCCAGCAGTAACCTTTACAGGGGACCCCTTGTCACTGAAGCTTTCTTT.

The CDR3 nucleotides are TGTGCCAGCCAGGCCTACTATGGCTACACCTTC. It yields the protein CASQAYYGYTF. The chain has TRBV19 and TRBJ1-2; no firm D call. The V gene's germline CDR1 is LNHDA and CDR2 SQIVND (reference sequence). V gave up 9 bases and J gave up 3 bases, with 8 bases separating them. The CDR3 loop spans 11 amino acids.

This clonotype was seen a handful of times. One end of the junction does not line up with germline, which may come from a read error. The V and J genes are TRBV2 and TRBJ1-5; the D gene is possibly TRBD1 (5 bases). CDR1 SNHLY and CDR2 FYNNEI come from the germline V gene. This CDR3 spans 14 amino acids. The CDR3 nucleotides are TGTGCCAGCAGCTTACAGGATAGCAATCAGCTCCAGCATTTT. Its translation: CASSLQDSNQLQHF. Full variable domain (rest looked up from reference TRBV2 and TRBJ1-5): EPEVTQTPSHQVTQMGQEVILRCVPISNHLYFYWYRQILGQKVEFLVSFYNNEISEKSEIFDDQFSVERPDGSNFTLKIRSTKLEDSAMYFCASSLQDSNQLQHFGDGTRLSIL.

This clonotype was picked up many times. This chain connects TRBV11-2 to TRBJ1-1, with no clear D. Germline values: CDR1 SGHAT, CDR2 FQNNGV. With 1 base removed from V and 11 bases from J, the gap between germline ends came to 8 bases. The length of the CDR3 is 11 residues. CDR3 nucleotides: TGTGCCAGCAGCTTAGGCCCTGGGGCTTTCTTT. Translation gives CASSLGPGAFF.

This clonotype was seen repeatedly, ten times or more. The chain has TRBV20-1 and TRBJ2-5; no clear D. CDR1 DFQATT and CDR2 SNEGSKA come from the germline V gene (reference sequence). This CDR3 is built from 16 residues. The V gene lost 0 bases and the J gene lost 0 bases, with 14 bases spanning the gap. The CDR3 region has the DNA TGCAGTGCTAGAGAGTTACGGCCCCGAAACCAAGAGACCCAGTACTTC. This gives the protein CSARELRPRNQETQYF.

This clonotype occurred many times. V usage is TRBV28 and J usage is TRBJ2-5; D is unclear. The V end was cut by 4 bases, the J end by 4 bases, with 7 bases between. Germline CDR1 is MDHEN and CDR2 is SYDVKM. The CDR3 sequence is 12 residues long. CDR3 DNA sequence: TGTGCCAGCAGTTACATTGGAGAGACCCAGTACTTC. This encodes CASSYIGETQYF.

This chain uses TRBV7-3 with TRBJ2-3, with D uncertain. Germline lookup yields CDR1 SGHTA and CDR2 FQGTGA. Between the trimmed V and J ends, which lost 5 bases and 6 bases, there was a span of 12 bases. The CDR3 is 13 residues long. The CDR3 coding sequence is TGTGCCAGCAGCCAAGGCCCCATGGATACGCAGTATTTT. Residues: CASSQGPMDTQYF.

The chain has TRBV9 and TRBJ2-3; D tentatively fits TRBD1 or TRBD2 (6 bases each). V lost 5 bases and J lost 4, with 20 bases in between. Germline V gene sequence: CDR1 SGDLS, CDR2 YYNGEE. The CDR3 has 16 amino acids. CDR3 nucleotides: TGTGCCAGCAGTGATAAATCAGGGGAGGAGGCAGATACGCAGTATTTT. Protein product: CASSDKSGEEADTQYF.

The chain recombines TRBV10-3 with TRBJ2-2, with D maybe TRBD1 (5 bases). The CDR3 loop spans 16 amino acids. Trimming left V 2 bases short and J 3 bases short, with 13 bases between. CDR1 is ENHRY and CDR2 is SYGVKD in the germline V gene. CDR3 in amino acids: CAISEAGQGDTGELFF. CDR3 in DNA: TGTGCCATCAGTGAGGCAGGGCAGGGTGACACCGGGGAGCTGTTTTTT.

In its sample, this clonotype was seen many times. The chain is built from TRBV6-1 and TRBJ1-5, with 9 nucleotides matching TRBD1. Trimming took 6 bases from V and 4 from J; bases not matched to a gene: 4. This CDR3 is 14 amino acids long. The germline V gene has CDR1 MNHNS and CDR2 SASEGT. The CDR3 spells CASRRTGENQPQHF. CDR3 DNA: TGTGCCAGCAGAAGGACAGGGGAGAATCAGCCCCAGCATTTT.

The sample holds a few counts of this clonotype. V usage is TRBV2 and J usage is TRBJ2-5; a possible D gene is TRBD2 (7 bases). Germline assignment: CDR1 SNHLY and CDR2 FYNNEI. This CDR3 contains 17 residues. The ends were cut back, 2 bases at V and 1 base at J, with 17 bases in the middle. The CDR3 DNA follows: TGTGCCAGCAGTGAACCACGAAAGGGGGGGACCCAAGAGACCCAGTACTTC. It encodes CASSEPRKGGTQETQYF.

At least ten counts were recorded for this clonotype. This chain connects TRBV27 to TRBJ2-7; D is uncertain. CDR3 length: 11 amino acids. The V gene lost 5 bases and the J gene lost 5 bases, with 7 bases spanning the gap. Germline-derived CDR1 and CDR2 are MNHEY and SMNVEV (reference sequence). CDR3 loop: CASSNRDEQYF. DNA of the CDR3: TGTGCCAGCAGTAATAGGGACGAGCAGTACTTC.

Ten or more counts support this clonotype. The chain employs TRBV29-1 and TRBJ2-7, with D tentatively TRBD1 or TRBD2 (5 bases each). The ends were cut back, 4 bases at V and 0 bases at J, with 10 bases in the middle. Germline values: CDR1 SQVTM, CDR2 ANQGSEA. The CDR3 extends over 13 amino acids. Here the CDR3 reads CSVAGRLSYEQYF. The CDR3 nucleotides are TGCAGCGTTGCGGGACGTCTCTCCTACGAGCAGTACTTC.

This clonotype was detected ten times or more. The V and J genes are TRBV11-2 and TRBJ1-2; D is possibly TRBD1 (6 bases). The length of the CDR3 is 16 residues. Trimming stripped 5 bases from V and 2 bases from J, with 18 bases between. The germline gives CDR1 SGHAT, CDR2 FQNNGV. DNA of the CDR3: TGTGCCAGCAGCCTTAGAGCCGGGGGCTTAAACTATGGCTACACCTTC. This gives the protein CASSLRAGGLNYGYTF.

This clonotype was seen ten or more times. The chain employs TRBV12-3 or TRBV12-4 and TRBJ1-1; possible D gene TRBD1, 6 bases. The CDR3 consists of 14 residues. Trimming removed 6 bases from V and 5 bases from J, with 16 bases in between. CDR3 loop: CASSPGGPPTEAFF. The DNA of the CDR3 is TGTGCCAGCAGCCCGGGGGGGCCACCAACTGAAGCTTTCTTT.

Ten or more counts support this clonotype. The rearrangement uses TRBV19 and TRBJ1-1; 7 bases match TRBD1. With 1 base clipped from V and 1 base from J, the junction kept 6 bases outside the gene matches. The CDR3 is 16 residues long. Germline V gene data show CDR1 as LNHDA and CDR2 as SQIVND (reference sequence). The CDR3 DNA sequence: TGTGCCAGTAGTATAGCCCCCGGGACAGCGAACACTGAAGCTTTCTTT. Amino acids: CASSIAPGTANTEAFF.

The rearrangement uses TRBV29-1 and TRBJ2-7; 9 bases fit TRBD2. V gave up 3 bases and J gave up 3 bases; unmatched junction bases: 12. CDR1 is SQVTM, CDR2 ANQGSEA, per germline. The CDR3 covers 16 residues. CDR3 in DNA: TGCAGCGTTGAGCTGCGGGAGGGGGGAACGGACTACGAGCAGTACTTC. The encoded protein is CSVELREGGTDYEQYF.

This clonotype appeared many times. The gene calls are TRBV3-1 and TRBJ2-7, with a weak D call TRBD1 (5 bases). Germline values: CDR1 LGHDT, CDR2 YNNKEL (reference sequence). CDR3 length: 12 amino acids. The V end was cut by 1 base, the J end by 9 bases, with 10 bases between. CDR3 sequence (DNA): TGTGCCAGCAGCCAAGGGGGCCGAGGGCAGTACTTC. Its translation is CASSQGGRGQYF.